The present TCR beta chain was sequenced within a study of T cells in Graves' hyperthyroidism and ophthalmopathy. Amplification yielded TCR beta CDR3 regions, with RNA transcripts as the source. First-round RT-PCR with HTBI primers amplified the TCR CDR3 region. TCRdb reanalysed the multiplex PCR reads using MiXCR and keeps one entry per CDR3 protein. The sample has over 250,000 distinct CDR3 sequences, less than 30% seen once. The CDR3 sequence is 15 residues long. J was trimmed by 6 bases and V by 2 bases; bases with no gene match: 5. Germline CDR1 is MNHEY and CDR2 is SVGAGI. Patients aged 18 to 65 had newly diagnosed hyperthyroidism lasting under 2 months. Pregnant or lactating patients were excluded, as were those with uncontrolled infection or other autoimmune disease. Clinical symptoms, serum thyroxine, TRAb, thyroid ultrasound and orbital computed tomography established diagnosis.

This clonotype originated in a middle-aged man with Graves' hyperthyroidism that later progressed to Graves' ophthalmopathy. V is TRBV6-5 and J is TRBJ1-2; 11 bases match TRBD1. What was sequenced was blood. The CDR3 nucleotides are TGTGCCAGCAGTTACACCGGGACAGGGGGAAATGGCTACACCTTC. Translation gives CASSYTGTGGNGYTF.